This is a list of T cell receptor beta chains from one sample in a study of T cell responses to AZD1222 COVID-19 vaccine. Sequencing used immunoSEQ multiplex PCR; TCRdb keeps in-frame clones, though not all of them. The data show about 88,000 clones, 91% seen once. Sequenced here: peripheral blood, sampled on day 0 of MenACWY control vaccination. Receptor source: an adult in good health. Each CDR3 is given with its conserved first and last residue.

j_gene,v_gene,CDR3aa
TRBJ2-5,TRBV2,CASSERMGSQETQYF
TRBJ2-7,TRBV7-8,CASSLGSVRPVGEQYF
TRBJ2-7,TRBV10-2,CASSELPSSYEQYF
TRBJ2-1,TRBV7-2,CASSLATSGGAYEQFF
TRBJ1-2,TRBV27,CASRRDRNYGYTF
TRBJ2-7,TRBV19,CASSKQGASSYEQYF
TRBJ1-2,TRBV7-8,CASSRRDRDPLGYTF
TRBJ2-5,TRBV10-3,CAISVSQETQYF
TRBJ2-4,TRBV6-1,CASSDFGTRGLAIKNIQYF
TRBJ1-3,TRBV5-1,CASSFSGVLGNTIYF
TRBJ1-5,TRBV6-5,CASSQGQRNQPQHF
TRBJ1-4,TRBV18,CASSPGQAREKLFF
TRBJ1-1,TRBV9,CASSVHSAAMNTEAFF
TRBJ2-3,TRBV3-1/TRBV3-2,CASSQISTDTQYF
TRBJ1-6,TRBV28,CASSYQGIGNNSPLHF
TRBJ2-6,TRBV7-9,CASSLVSGANVLTF
TRBJ2-3,TRBV21-1,CASSKGLGDTQYF
TRBJ1-1,TRBV10-3,CAISVSMTGPLFF
TRBJ2-3,TRBV9,CASSKTGAPSTDTQYF
TRBJ2-7,TRBV18,CASSPNRAAYEQYF
TRBJ2-5,TRBV18,CASSRPAQETQYF
TRBJ1-5,TRBV10-3,CAISPGGNNQPQHF
TRBJ2-7,TRBV5-4,CASSKVGTGETYEQYF
TRBJ2-1,TRBV2,CASTDWAGHNEQFF
TRBJ2-1,TRBV10-1,CASSELGQGANNEQFF
TRBJ1-5,TRBV10-3,CAISRDSNQPQHF
TRBJ1-6,TRBV5-4,CASSLGTGGFSSYNSPLHF
TRBJ1-5,TRBV6-2/TRBV6-3,CASSSTTGYSNQPQHF
TRBJ2-7,TRBV11-2,CASSFSGAGGPGEQYF
TRBJ1-2,TRBV7-2,CASSLAATNYGYTF
TRBJ1-5,TRBV27,CASSSLKQSSSTYSNQPQHF
TRBJ1-5,TRBV18,CASSPPGVKPQHF
TRBJ2-4,TRBV19,CASSPRLAGLPTAKNIQYF
TRBJ1-2,TRBV6-5,CATRQAPNYGYTF
TRBJ1-5,TRBV2,CASSEFRTDQPQHF
TRBJ1-5,TRBV20-1,CSASDGQPQHF
TRBJ1-2,TRBV13,CASSLGPRPNYGYTF
TRBJ1-1,TRBV27,CASSLVGGLNTEAFF
TRBJ2-1,TRBV28,CASRNPRHSYNEQFF
TRBJ2-3,TRBV2,CASSDSARTVTQYF
TRBJ1-6,TRBV6-5,CASSYVPPRVSPLHF
TRBJ1-4,TRBV6-5,CASSPHATNEKLFF
TRBJ1-1,TRBV6-5,CASSPKSGGTEAFF
TRBJ1-5,TRBV13,CASSHGTGGQPQHF
TRBJ1-6,TRBV28,CASSDRTLNNSPLHF
TRBJ2-5,TRBV27,CASSSGTGGNQETQYF
TRBJ2-1,TRBV2,CASRQDTPEQFF
TRBJ2-7,TRBV5-1,CASSLQGFDEQYF
TRBJ2-4,TRBV20-1,CSASGAFSGGVNIQYF
TRBJ1-3,TRBV24-1,CATSDGRAGNTIYF
TRBJ1-5,TRBV19,CASNVDRLYSNQPQHF
TRBJ2-2,TRBV18,CASSPREASTGELFF
TRBJ2-2,TRBV15,CATSSGTGFNTGELFF
TRBJ2-3,TRBV5-6,CASRASTDTQYF
TRBJ2-3,TRBV5-6,CASTESPARADTQYF
TRBJ2-5,TRBV5-1,CASSQTDQETQYF